This T cell receptor (beta chain) was sequenced in a study of cytomegalovirus exposure and HLA in healthy donors. 13 Jbeta primers and 60 Vbeta primers were used for the PCR. Sequencing was performed with immunoSEQ multiplex PCR; in TCRdb, only in-frame clones are kept and a portion is missing. The data contain 150,000 or so clones, under 90% of them seen just once; the ten biggest clones take up 1.9%. CDR3 length: 14 amino acids. Trimming took 6 bases from V and 9 from J, leaving 15 bases between them. Germline CDR1 and CDR2: MDHEN and SYDVKM. This clonotype was sampled from a man in his late teens or twenties in good health and CMV-seronegative. The sequenced sample was PBMCs. The V and J genes are TRBV28 and TRBJ1-6; a weak D match, TRBD1 (6 bases). The CDR3 DNA is TGTGCCAGCAGGACAGGTGAGGGGAGTTCACCCCTCCACTTT. This translates into CASRTGEGSSPLHF.